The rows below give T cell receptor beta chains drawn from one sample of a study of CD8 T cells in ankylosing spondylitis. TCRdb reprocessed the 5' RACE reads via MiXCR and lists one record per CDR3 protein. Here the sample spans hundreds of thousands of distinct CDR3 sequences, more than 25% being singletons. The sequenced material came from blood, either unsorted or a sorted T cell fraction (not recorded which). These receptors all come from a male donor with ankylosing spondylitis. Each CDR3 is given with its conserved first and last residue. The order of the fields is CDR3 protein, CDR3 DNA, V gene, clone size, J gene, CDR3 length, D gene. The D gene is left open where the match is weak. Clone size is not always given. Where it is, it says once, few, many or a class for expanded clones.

CDR3: CASSPHAPGQGSGYTF
DNA: TGTGCCAGCAGCCCTCATGCTCCGGGACAGGGTTCCGGCTACACCTTC
V: TRBV6-1
size: few
J: TRBJ1-2
length: 16
D: TRBD1

CDR3: CASRDGSNQPQHF
DNA: TGTGCCAGCAGAGACGGTAGCAATCAGCCCCAGCATTTT
V: TRBV6-1
size: -
J: TRBJ1-5
length: 13
D: -

CDR3: CASSEPNSQETQYF
DNA: TGTGCCAGCAGTGAACCAAATAGCCAAGAGACCCAGTACTTC
V: TRBV6-1
size: few
J: TRBJ2-5
length: 14
D: -

CDR3: CSARDPRQGSSYNSPLHF
DNA: TGCAGTGCTAGAGACCCCAGACAGGGGAGTTCCTATAATTCACCCCTCCACTTT
V: TRBV20-1
size: few
J: TRBJ1-6
length: 18
D: TRBD1

CDR3: CSARSLIGTQYF
DNA: TGCAGTGCTAGATCACTAATTGGGACCCAGTACTTC
V: TRBV20-1
size: -
J: TRBJ2-5
length: 12
D: -

CDR3: CASRVRWPSNEQFF
DNA: TGTGCCAGCAGGGTCCGATGGCCCTCCAATGAGCAGTTCTTC
V: TRBV2
size: few
J: TRBJ2-1
length: 14
D: -

CDR3: CASSLLLADPQETQYF
DNA: TGCGCCAGCAGCCTCCTCCTAGCGGATCCTCAAGAGACCCAGTACTTC
V: TRBV5-1
size: -
J: TRBJ2-5
length: 16
D: TRBD2

CDR3: CASIHRAGRDWGTEAFF
DNA: TGTGCCAGCATCCACCGGGCCGGCCGGGACTGGGGCACTGAAGCTTTCTTT
V: TRBV7-9
size: -
J: TRBJ1-1
length: 17
D: -

CDR3: CASSSGTGGETQYF
DNA: TGTGCCAGCAGCTCCGGGACAGGGGGAGAGACCCAGTACTTC
V: TRBV5-6
size: -
J: TRBJ2-5
length: 14
D: TRBD1

CDR3: CASDRSTDTQYF
DNA: TGTGCCAGCGACCGCAGCACAGATACGCAGTATTTT
V: TRBV6-1
size: -
J: TRBJ2-3
length: 12
D: -

CDR3: CASSLAQGGGYTF
DNA: TGTGCCAGCAGTTTAGCGCAAGGTGGTGGCTACACCTTC
V: TRBV12-3/TRBV12-4
size: many
J: TRBJ1-2
length: 13
D: -

CDR3: CASSLASLGNIQYF
DNA: TGTGCCAGCAGCTTGGCCTCCCTGGGAAACATTCAGTACTTC
V: TRBV5-5
size: once
J: TRBJ2-4
length: 14
D: -

CDR3: CSARDQGTGVTEAFF
DNA: TGCAGTGCTAGAGATCAGGGGACAGGGGTGACTGAAGCTTTCTTT
V: TRBV20-1
size: many
J: TRBJ1-1
length: 15
D: TRBD1

CDR3: CASTQELTSGRAGYNEQFF
DNA: TGTGCCAGCACCCAAGAGCTGACTAGCGGGAGGGCCGGGTACAATGAGCAGTTCTTC
V: TRBV12-3/TRBV12-4
size: few
J: TRBJ2-1
length: 19
D: TRBD2

CDR3: CSVLPGQGEAFF
DNA: TGCAGTGTTTTGCCGGGACAGGGTGAAGCTTTCTTT
V: TRBV20-1
size: -
J: TRBJ1-1
length: 12
D: TRBD1

CDR3: CASSRQVLSYNEQFF
DNA: TGTGCCAGCAGTCGACAGGTCCTCTCCTACAATGAGCAGTTCTTC
V: TRBV12-3/TRBV12-4
size: -
J: TRBJ2-1
length: 15
D: -

CDR3: CASSQARGSETQYF
DNA: TGTGCCAGCAGCCAAGCTCGGGGCTCGGAGACCCAGTACTTC
V: TRBV3-1
size: -
J: TRBJ2-5
length: 14
D: -

CDR3: CASSFGSGNEQYF
DNA: TGCGCCAGCAGCTTCGGGAGCGGGAACGAGCAGTACTTC
V: TRBV5-1
size: few
J: TRBJ2-7
length: 13
D: TRBD2

CDR3: CASSLEPRNQPQHF
DNA: TGTGCCAGCAGCTTAGAGCCCCGAAATCAGCCCCAGCATTTT
V: TRBV7-8
size: -
J: TRBJ1-5
length: 14
D: -

CDR3: CASSSDLNQPQHF
DNA: TGCGCCAGCAGCTCAGACCTCAATCAGCCCCAGCATTTT
V: TRBV5-1
size: -
J: TRBJ1-5
length: 13
D: -

CDR3: CASSRDWSDTEAFF
DNA: TGTGCCAGCAGCCGGGACTGGAGTGACACTGAAGCTTTCTTT
V: TRBV5-4
size: -
J: TRBJ1-1
length: 14
D: -

CDR3: CAIKGREPNGELFF
DNA: TGTGCCATCAAGGGGCGGGAACCCAACGGGGAGCTGTTTTTT
V: TRBV24-1
size: few
J: TRBJ2-2
length: 14
D: -

CDR3: CASSQVFVDQPQHF
DNA: TGCGCCAGCAGCCAAGTATTCGTGGATCAGCCCCAGCATTTT
V: TRBV4-1
size: few
J: TRBJ1-5
length: 14
D: -

CDR3: CASSLYSGGNEQFF
DNA: TGTGCCAGCAGCTTATATTCAGGCGGGAATGAGCAGTTCTTC
V: TRBV7-9
size: once
J: TRBJ2-1
length: 14
D: -

CDR3: CASSHGGDAEAFF
DNA: TGTGCCAGCTCCCACGGGGGGGATGCTGAAGCTTTCTTT
V: TRBV18
size: -
J: TRBJ1-1
length: 13
D: -

CDR3: CASSPQGAEQPQHF
DNA: TGCGCCAGCAGCCCACAGGGGGCTGAGCAGCCCCAGCATTTT
V: TRBV5-1
size: -
J: TRBJ1-5
length: 14
D: TRBD1

CDR3: CASSLWGGSSNTEAFF
DNA: TGCGCCAGCAGCTTGTGGGGAGGGTCATCGAACACTGAAGCTTTCTTT
V: TRBV5-1
size: -
J: TRBJ1-1
length: 16
D: -

CDR3: CASSLGAPASGSDTQYF
DNA: TGTGCCAGCAGCTTAGGGGCCCCGGCTAGCGGGAGTGATACGCAGTATTTT
V: TRBV7-6
size: few
J: TRBJ2-3
length: 17
D: TRBD2